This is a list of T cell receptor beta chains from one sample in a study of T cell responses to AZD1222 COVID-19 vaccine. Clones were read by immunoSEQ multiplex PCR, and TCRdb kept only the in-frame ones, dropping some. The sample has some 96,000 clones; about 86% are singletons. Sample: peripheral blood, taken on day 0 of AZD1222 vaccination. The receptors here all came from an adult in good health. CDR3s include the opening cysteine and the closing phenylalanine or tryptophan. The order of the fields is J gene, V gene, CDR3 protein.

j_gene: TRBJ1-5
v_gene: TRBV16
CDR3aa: CASSPGPADQPQHF

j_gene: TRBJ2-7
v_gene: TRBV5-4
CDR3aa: CASSWGNYEQYF

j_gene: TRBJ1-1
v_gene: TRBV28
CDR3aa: CASSSPGQPNTEAFF

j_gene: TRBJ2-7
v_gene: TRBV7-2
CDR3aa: CASSLAGTGGLVPYEQYF

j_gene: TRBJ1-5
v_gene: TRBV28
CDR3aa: CASSSLGPQHF

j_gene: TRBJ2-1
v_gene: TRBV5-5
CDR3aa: CASSQNGGVRDEQFF

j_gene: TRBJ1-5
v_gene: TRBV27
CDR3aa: CASSRGQSNQPQHF

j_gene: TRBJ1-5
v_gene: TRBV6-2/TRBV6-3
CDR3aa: CASSYQFRGSIQPQHF

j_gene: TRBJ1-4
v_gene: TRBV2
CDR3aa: CASLGVTTNEKLFF

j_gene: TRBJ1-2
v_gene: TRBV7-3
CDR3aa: CASSDGTGGAYGYTF

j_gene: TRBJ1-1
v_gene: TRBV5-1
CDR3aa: CASSLDRTGSTEAFF

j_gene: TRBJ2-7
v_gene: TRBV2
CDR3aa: CASSEGRDILYEQYF

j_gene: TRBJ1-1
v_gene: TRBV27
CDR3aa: CASRPEGGTEAFF

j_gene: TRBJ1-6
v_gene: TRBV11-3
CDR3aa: CASSLVYGSPLHF

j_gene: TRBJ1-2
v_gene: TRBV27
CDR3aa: CASSLSTGGAGYTF

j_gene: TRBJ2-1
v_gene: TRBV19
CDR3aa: CASRREISYNEQFF

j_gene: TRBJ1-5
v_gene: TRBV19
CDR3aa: CASSQDLGQGGQPQHF

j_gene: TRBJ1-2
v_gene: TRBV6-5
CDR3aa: CASSINRGGYTF

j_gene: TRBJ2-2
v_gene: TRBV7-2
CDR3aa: CASSRLVPGELFF

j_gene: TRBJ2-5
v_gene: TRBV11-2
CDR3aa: CASSPGPLAGTQYF

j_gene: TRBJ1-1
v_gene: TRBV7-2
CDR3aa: CASSLRREADTEAFF

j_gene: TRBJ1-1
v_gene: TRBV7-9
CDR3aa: CASSLGNVSPFF

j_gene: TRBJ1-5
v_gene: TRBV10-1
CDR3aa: CASSESGEGHPQHF

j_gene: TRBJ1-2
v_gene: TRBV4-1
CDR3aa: CASSQELRAGVNYGYTF

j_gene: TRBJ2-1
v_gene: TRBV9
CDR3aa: CASSVLHGNEQFF

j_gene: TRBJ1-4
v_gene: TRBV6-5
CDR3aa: CASRGTGDGKLFF

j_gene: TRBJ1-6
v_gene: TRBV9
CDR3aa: CASSVRVGPNSPLHF

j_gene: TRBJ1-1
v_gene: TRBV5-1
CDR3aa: CASSQLGGAGTEAFF

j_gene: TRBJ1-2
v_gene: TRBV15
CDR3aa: CATSRELGITAGYTF

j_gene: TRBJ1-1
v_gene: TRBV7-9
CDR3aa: CASSLEGVYTEAFF

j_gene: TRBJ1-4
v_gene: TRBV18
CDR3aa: CASSRTGGNEKLFF

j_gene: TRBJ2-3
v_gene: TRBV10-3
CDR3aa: CAISETVLLAGDGTDTQYF

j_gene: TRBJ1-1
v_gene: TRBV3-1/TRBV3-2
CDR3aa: CASSLKSGGTEAFF

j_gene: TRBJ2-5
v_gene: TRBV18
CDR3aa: CASSAPGQGAETQYF

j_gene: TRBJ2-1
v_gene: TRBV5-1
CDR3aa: CASSFRGNYNEQFF

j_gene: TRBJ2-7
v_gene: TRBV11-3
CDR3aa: CASSLAGGYSYEQYF

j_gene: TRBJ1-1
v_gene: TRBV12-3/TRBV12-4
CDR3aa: CASSWEGTEAFF

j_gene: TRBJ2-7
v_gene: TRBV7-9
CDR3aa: CASSLGAGETHEQYF

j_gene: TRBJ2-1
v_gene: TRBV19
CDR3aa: CASSIEGGRHSSYNEQFF

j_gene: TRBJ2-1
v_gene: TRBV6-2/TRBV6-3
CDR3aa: CASSYGLPLNEQFF

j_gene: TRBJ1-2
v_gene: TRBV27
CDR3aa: CASRSREMGGYTF

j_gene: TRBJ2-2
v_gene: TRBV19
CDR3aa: CASVFTHPPGELFF

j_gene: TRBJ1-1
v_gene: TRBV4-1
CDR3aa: CASSQDWSTGNTEAFF